The 3 T cell receptor beta chains in this list originate from one sample, sequenced in a study of cytomegalovirus exposure and HLA in healthy donors. TCRdb's copy holds only in-frame clones and misses some; the assay was immunoSEQ multiplex PCR. The data contain 90,000 to 120,000 clones, about 85% of them singletons. The material sequenced was PBMCs. These receptors were collected from a woman under 30 in good health and CMV-seronegative.

The gene calls are TRBV9 and TRBJ2-5; 14 bases match TRBD2. The CDR3 spans 18 residues. V lost 2 bases, J lost 1 base, and 7 bases stayed unmatched. CDR1 is SGDLS, CDR2 YYNGEE, per germline. The CDR3 region is CASSVSGTSGGRQETQYF. CDR3 DNA: TGTGCCAGCAGCGTCTCCGGGACTAGCGGGGGCCGCCAAGAGACCCAGTACTTC.

The CDR3 loop reads CASRLNEQFF. The CDR3 DNA sequence: TGTGCCAGCAGACTGAATGAGCAGTTCTTC. The rearrangement links TRBV2 to TRBJ2-1, with no clear D. V was clipped by 6 bases and J by 7 bases, with 4 bases between them. Germline CDR1 is SNHLY and CDR2 is FYNNEI. The CDR3 length is 10 residues.

The gene calls are TRBV6-1 and TRBJ2-7; D is possibly TRBD2 (7 bases). This CDR3 is built from 14 residues. Trimming stripped 9 bases from V and 2 bases from J, with 17 bases between. Germline V gene data show CDR1 as MNHNS and CDR2 as SASEGT. The CDR3 here is CASIGGRLPYEQYF. The CDR3 nucleotides read TGTGCCAGTATCGGGGGGCGCCTCCCCTACGAGCAGTACTTC.